A single sample gave rise to the 12 T cell receptor beta chains below, sequenced in a study of T cells after yellow fever vaccination. TCRdb redid the calling of the 5' RACE reads with MiXCR, one entry per CDR3 protein. Seen here are roughly 100,000 distinct CDR3 sequences, around 9.8% observed once, and the top ten hold roughly 17%. This material consisted of CD8+ T cells not binding an NS4B(214-222) dextramer, sorted from PBMCs, taken roughly 14 days after the first yellow fever vaccination. The receptors come from a man younger than 30 who received the YFV17D yellow fever vaccine.

V is TRBV19 and J is TRBJ2-1; TRBD1 agrees at 8 bases. With 6 bases clipped from V and 0 bases from J, the junction kept 7 bases outside the gene matches. CDR1 is LNHDA and CDR2 is SQIVND in the germline V gene (reference sequence). The CDR3 is 16 amino acids. This CDR3 is CASRGTGASSYNEQFF. DNA of the CDR3: TGTGCCAGTAGAGGGACAGGAGCTAGCTCCTACAATGAGCAGTTCTTC.

The table lists this clonotype with a few counts. The chain joins TRBV11-2 to TRBJ1-5, with 7 positions matching TRBD1. The trim removed 0 bases at V and 0 bases at J, leaving 8 bases unmatched. CDR3 length: 18 residues. The V gene's germline CDR1 is SGHAT and CDR2 FQNNGV. CDR3 sequence (DNA): TGTGCCAGCAGCTTAGATGGGACAGTTACGTTTAGCAATCAGCCCCAGCATTTT. Residues: CASSLDGTVTFSNQPQHF. The complete variable domain, with remaining parts taken from reference TRBV11-2 and TRBJ1-5, reads EAGVAQSPRYKIIEKRQSVAFWCNPISGHATLYWYQQILGQGPKLLIQFQNNGVVDDSQLPKDRFSAERLKGVDSTLKIQPAKLEDSAVYLCASSLDGTVTFSNQPQHFGDGTRLSIL.

V gene TRBV29-1 combines with J gene TRBJ2-5; possible D gene TRBD1, 6 bases. Trimming removed 3 bases from V and 7 bases from J, with 12 bases in between. The CDR3 is 12 amino acids. CDR1 is SQVTM, CDR2 ANQGSEA, per germline. The CDR3 DNA reads as TGCAGCGTTGAGAAGCTAGGGGGGACCCAGTACTTC. It specifies CSVEKLGGTQYF.

This clonotype turned up a few times. The chain joins TRBV27 to TRBJ2-7; D may be TRBD1 (7 bases). The length of the CDR3 is 15 residues. CDR1 and CDR2 from the germline V gene are MNHEY and SMNVEV (reference sequence). Trimming stripped 3 bases from V and 0 bases from J, with 12 bases between. The CDR3 region is CASSLRDSSSYEQYF. For the CDR3, the DNA is TGTGCCAGCAGTTTGCGGGACAGCAGCTCCTACGAGCAGTACTTC.

In regard to this clonotype: A junction end diverges from the germline sequence, so it may reflect a read error. The V call is TRBV5-5, the J call TRBJ2-7; perhaps D is TRBD1 or TRBD2 (6 bases each). Germline V lookup: CDR1 SGHKS, CDR2 YYEKEE (reference sequence). There are 14 residues in the CDR3. As DNA, the CDR3 is TGTGCCATCAGCCGGGGGCACTTCTCCTACGAGCAGTACTTC. The encoded protein is CAISRGHFSYEQYF.

The chain joins TRBV24-1 to TRBJ2-5, with D possibly matching TRBD1 (6 bases). The V and J ends lost 3 bases and 6 bases respectively, with 10 bases between them. Germline-derived CDR1 and CDR2 are KGHDR and SFDVKD. The CDR3 runs 13 residues. This CDR3 is CATSDGGLKTQYF. The DNA for the CDR3 is TGTGCCACCAGTGATGGGGGCCTTAAGACCCAGTACTTC.

Many counts were recorded for this clonotype. The V and J genes are TRBV27 and TRBJ2-3; D ambiguous. Per the germline V gene, CDR1 is MNHEY and CDR2 is SMNVEV (reference sequence). The V end was cut by 2 bases, the J end by 5 bases, with 2 bases between. The CDR3 consists of 11 residues. CDR3 sequence (DNA): TGTGCCAGCAGTTTACGAGATACGCAGTATTTT. Translation: CASSLRDTQYF.

The rearrangement uses TRBV20-1 and TRBJ1-3; D not resolved. V lost 0 bases, J lost 10 bases, and 16 bases lay in between. The CDR3 runs 14 residues. Germline V lookup: CDR1 DFQATT, CDR2 SNEGSKA (reference sequence). The CDR3 here is CSARESRTERTIYF. In DNA, the CDR3 is TGCAGTGCTAGAGAGAGCAGGACCGAGCGAACCATATATTTT.

The chain links TRBV10-3 to TRBJ2-7; TRBD1 or TRBD2 may be the D gene (5 bases each). The CDR3 covers 15 residues. CDR1 is ENHRY, CDR2 SYGVKD, per germline. Trimming cost V 8 bases and J 3 bases, with 20 bases left between them. The CDR3 region has the DNA TGTGCCATCTCTGAACCGGGACCCACGCACTACGAGCAGTACTTC. This gives the protein CAISEPGPTHYEQYF.

There are many counts of this clonotype. The chain recombines TRBV24-1 with TRBJ2-3; D gene unclear. CDR1 KGHDR and CDR2 SFDVKD come from the germline V gene. V was pared by 1 base and J by 6 bases, with 16 bases between. The CDR3 extends over 16 amino acids. CDR3 in DNA: TGTGCCACCAGTGATTTTTTCGAGTTGGAGCCGGATACGCAGTATTTT. Translation gives CATSDFFELEPDTQYF.

This clonotype was recorded many times. This chain links TRBV7-6 with TRBJ2-7; TRBD1 matches 9 bases. Germline assignment: CDR1 SGHVS and CDR2 FNYEAQ. This CDR3 has 15 amino acids. V dropped 2 bases and J dropped 5; count of bases not matched to a gene: 7. DNA of the CDR3: TGTGCCAGCAGCTTACTTGGACAGGGGATCCACGAGCAGTACTTC. Translated: CASSLLGQGIHEQYF. The full variable domain, with the rest looked up from reference TRBV7-6 and TRBJ2-7, is GAGVSQSPRYKVTKRGQDVALRCDPISGHVSLYWYRQALGQGPEFLTYFNYEAQQDKSGLPNDRFSAERPEGSISTLTIQRTEQRDSAMYRCASSLLGQGIHEQYFGPGTRLTVT.

The rearrangement links TRBV7-3 to TRBJ1-6, with D perhaps TRBD1 (5 bases). Germline CDR1 and CDR2: SGHTA and FQGTGA. This CDR3 is built from 15 residues. V dropped 5 bases and J dropped 10 bases, with 18 bases sitting between them. CDR3 sequence reads: CASSPQRGWSSPLHF. CDR3 DNA sequence: TGTGCCAGCAGCCCCCAAAGGGGATGGAGCTCACCCCTCCACTTT.